Listed here is a single TCR beta chain. These data belong to a study of T cells in Graves' hyperthyroidism and ophthalmopathy. V trimming: 4 bases; J trimming: 1 base; junction bases outside the gene matches: 14. Per germline, CDR1 LNHDA and CDR2 SQIVND (reference sequence). The CDR3 consists of 18 residues. What was amplified from RNA transcripts were TCR beta CDR3 regions. A set of HTBI primers served as the primers for a first-round RT-PCR of the TCR CDR3. TCRdb reprocessed the multiplex PCR reads via MiXCR and lists one record per CDR3 protein. Here the sample spans around 380,000 distinct CDR3 sequences, approximately 12% being singletons.

V is TRBV19 and J is TRBJ2-7, with TRBD1 identical over 9 bases. The source is a man aged 25 to 40 with Graves' hyperthyroidism that later progressed to Graves' ophthalmopathy. Sequencing was done on a sample of blood. The CDR3: CASSTLGNRDRVSYEQYF. The CDR3 DNA sequence: TGTGCCAGTAGTACACTCGGGAACCGGGACAGGGTTTCCTACGAGCAGTACTTC.